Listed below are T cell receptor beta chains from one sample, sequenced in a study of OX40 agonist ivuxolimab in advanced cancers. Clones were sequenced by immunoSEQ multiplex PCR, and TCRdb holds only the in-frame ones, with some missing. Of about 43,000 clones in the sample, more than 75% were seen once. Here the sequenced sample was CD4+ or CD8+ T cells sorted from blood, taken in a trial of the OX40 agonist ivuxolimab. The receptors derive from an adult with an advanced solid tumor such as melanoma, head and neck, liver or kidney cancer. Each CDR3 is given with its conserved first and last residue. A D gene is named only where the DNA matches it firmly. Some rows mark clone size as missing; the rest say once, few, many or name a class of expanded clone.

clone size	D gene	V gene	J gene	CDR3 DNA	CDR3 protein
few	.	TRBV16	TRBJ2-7	TGTGCCAGCAGCCAAGGAATTCAACGCTACGAGCAGTACTTC	CASSQGIQRYEQYF
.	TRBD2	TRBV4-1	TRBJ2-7	TGCGCCAGCAGCAAGACTAGCGGGAGTTCCTACGAGCAGTACTTC	CASSKTSGSSYEQYF
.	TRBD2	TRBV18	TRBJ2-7	TGTGCCAGCTCACCACCGGCGGGAGAGTTCAACGAGCAGTACTTC	CASSPPAGEFNEQYF
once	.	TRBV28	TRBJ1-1	TGTGCCAGCAGTTTATTTTGGGGGCCCGGGGGTACTGAAGCTTTCTTT	CASSLFWGPGGTEAFF
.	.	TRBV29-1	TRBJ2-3	TGCAGCGTTGGAACAGGGTGGGCAGATACGCAGTATTTT	CSVGTGWADTQYF
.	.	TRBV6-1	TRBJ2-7	TGTGCCAGCAGCCATGGGAGCTCCTACGAGCAGTACTTC	CASSHGSSYEQYF
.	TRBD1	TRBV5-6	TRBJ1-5	TGTGCCAGCAGCCTGACAGGGTTAGGGGCCCAGCATTTT	CASSLTGLGAQHF
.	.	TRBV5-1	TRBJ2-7	TGCGCCAGCAGCTTGGAGGGTCGCGAGCAGTACTTC	CASSLEGREQYF
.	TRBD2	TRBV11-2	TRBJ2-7	TGTGCCAGCAGCTTAGCGGGGGGGCCCTACGAGCAGTACTTC	CASSLAGGPYEQYF
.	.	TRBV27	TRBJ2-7	TGTGCCAGCAGTCCAAACGAGGTAACCGGGGCTTACGAGCAGTACTTC	CASSPNEVTGAYEQYF
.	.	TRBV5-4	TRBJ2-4	TGTGCCAGCAGCTTGGCGGGGGCAAAAAACATTCAGTACTTC	CASSLAGAKNIQYF
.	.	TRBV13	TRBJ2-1	TGTGCCAGCAGCCCTTGGGGTGGCGAGAGCTCCTACAATGAGCAGTTCTTC	CASSPWGGESSYNEQFF
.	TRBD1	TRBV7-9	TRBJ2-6	TGTGCCAGCAGCCCGGGACAGGGGAACGTCCTGACTTTC	CASSPGQGNVLTF
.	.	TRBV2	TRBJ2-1	TGTGCCAGCAGTGAGGGTCTAGTCTATGAGCAGTTCTTC	CASSEGLVYEQFF
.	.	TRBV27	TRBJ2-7	TGTGCCAGCAGTCCTTATAGTGGAGCCCCCTACGAGCAGTACTTC	CASSPYSGAPYEQYF
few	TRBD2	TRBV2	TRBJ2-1	TGTGCCAGCATCACGACTAGCGGGAGTCGGGGGAATGAGCAGTTCTTC	CASITTSGSRGNEQFF
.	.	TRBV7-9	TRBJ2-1	TGTGCCAGCACTCTAGAGGTTTACAATGAGCAGTTCTTC	CASTLEVYNEQFF